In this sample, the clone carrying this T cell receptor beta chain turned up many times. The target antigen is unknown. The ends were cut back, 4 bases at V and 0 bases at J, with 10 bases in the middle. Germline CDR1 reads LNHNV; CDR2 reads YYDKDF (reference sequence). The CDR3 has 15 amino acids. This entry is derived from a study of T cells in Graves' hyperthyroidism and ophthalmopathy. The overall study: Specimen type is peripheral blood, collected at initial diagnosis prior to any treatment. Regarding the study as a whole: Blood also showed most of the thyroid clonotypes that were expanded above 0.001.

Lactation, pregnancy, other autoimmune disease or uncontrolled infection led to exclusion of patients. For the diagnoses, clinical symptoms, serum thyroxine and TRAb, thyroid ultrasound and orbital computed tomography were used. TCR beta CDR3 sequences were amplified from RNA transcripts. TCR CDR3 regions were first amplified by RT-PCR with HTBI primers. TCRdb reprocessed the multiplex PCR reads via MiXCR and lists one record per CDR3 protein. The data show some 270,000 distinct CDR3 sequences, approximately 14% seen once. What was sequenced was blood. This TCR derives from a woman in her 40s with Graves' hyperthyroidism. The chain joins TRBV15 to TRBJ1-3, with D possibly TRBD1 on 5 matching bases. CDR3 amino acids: CATSKGPSSGNTIYF. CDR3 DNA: TGTGCCACCAGCAAGGGACCCAGCTCTGGAAACACCATATATTTT. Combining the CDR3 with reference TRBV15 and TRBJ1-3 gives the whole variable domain DAMVIQNPRYQVTQFGKPVTLSCSQTLNHNVMYWYQQKSSQAPKLLFHYYDKDFNNEADTPDNFQSRRPNTSFCFLDIRSPGLGDTAMYLCATSKGPSSGNTIYFGEGSWLTVV.